The T cell receptor beta chain under discussion was sequenced for a study of blood T cell repertoires in COVID-19. Assay: immunoSEQ multiplex PCR; the TCRdb copy retains only in-frame clones and omits some. Here the sample spans fewer than 150,000 clones, roughly four fifths being singletons. Trimming cost V 6 bases and J 0 bases, with 9 bases left between them. Germline assignment: CDR1 MNHEY and CDR2 SVGAGI. The CDR3 extends over 14 amino acids. Participants were placed into cohorts based on the clinical history they reported. Sequencing was performed on PBMCs or T cells enriched from blood (not recorded which). This receptor was obtained from a man younger than 45 who had recovered from COVID-19. The chain uses TRBV6-5 and TRBJ1-5; perhaps TRBD1 as D (5 bases). The CDR3 nucleotides are TGTGCCAGCAGGCCAGGGTATAGCAATCAGCCCCAGCATTTT. It codes for CASRPGYSNQPQHF.